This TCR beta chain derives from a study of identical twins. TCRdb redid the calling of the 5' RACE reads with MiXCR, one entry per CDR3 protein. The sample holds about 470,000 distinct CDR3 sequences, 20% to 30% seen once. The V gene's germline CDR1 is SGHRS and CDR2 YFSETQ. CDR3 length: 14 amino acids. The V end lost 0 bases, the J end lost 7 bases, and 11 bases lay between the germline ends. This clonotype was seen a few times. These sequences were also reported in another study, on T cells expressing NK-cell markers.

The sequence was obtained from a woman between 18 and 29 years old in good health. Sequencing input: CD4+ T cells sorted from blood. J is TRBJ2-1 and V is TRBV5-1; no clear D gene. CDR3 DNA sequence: TGCGCCAGCAGCTTGGGGGGTTACGGGAATGAGCAGTTCTTC. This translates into CASSLGGYGNEQFF.